This T cell receptor beta chain was captured in a study of neoadjuvant anti-PD-1 for oral cavity cancer. Study-level points and caveats: PBMC Gini-index clonality exceeded responders' in non-responders post-nivolumab.

Germline lookup yields CDR1 MNHEY and CDR2 SMNVEV (reference sequence). The CDR3 extends over 15 amino acids. V lost 8 bases and J 2 bases, leaving 19 bases between the germline ends. Note on this clone: Its specificity is not known.

Measured with immunoSEQ multiplex PCR; TCRdb has only the in-frame clones, and not every one. The profile covers around 81,000 clones, with 84% appearing a single time and over 3% taken by the ten largest. This clonotype was obtained from a person aged 35 to 85 with oral cavity squamous cell carcinoma. The chain recombines TRBV27 with TRBJ2-7, with a tentative D call TRBD2 (5 bases). The input for sequencing was PBMCs, taken before nivolumab (anti-PD-1) treatment. The CDR3 spells CASARLLEMTYEQYF. In DNA form, the CDR3 reads TGTGCCAGCGCCCGTTTACTAGAAATGACCTACGAGCAGTACTTC.